The present entry profiles one T cell receptor beta chain with its context. Here immunoSEQ multiplex PCR was the method, and the copy in TCRdb shows in-frame clones only, minus some. The sample includes around 350,000 clones, about 85% of them seen just once. This entry belongs to a study of Ad26.COV2.S vaccination and SARS-CoV-2 variants. This CDR3 is built from 15 residues. V was cut by 0 bases and J by 4 bases, with 11 bases left in between. From germline, CDR1 is MDHEN and CDR2 SYDVKM. Treatment specified: roughly 18 received Ad26.COV2.S at low or high dose, single or two shots; a few received placebo; per-sample allocation not given. Sampling was performed 63 days after the first vaccine or placebo injection.

The chain is built from TRBV28 and TRBJ2-3, with D perhaps matching TRBD2 (6 bases). The TCR comes from a person between 18 and 59 years old who received the Ad26.COV2.S COVID-19 vaccine or a placebo. This specimen was peripheral blood, taken in a trial of Ad26.COV2.S vaccine versus placebo. CDR3 amino acids: CASSLWPSASDTQYF. The CDR3 nucleotides read TGTGCCAGCAGTTTATGGCCTAGCGCGTCAGATACGCAGTATTTT.